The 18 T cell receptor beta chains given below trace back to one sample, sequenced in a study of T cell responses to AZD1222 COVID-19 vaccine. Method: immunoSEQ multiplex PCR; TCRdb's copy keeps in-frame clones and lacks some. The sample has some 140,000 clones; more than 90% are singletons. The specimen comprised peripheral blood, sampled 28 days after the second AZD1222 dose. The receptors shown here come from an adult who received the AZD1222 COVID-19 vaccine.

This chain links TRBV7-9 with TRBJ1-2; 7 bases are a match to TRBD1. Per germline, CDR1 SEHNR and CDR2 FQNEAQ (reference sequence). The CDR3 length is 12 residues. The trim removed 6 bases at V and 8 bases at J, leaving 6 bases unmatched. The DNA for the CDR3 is TGTGCCAGCAGTGACAGGGCTGGGGGCTACACCTTC. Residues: CASSDRAGGYTF.

CDR3 protein: CASSLTGQYNEQFF. CDR3 in DNA: TGTGCCAGCAGCCTAACCGGACAGTATAATGAGCAGTTCTTC. V and J are TRBV7-9 and TRBJ2-1; TRBD1 might be the D (6 bases). The germline gives CDR1 SEHNR, CDR2 FQNEAQ (reference sequence). Between the trimmed V and J ends, which lost 5 bases and 7 bases, there was a span of 15 bases. This CDR3 contains 14 residues. Using reference TRBV7-9 and TRBJ2-1 for the parts outside the CDR3, the full variable domain is DTGVSQNPRHKITKRGQNVTFRCDPISEHNRLYWYRQTLGQGPEFLTYFQNEAQLEKSRLLSDRFSAERPKGSFSTLEIQRTEQGDSAMYLCASSLTGQYNEQFFGPGTRLTVL.

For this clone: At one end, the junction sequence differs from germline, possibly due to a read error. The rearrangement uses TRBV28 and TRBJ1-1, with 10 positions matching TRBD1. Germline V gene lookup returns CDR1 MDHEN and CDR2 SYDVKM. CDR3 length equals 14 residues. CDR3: CASSLGTGDTEAFF. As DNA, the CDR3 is TGTGCCAGCAGTTTAGGGACAGGGGACACCGAAGCTTTCTTT.

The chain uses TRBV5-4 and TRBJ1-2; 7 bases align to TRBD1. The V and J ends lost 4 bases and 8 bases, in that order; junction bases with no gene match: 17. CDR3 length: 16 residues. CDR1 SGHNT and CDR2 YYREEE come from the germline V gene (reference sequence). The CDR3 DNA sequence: TGTGCCAGCAGCCCCGGACAGGTTAGGGGGAGTGGGGGCTACACCTTC. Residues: CASSPGQVRGSGGYTF. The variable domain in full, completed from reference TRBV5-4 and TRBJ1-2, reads ETGVTQSPTHLIKTRGQQVTLRCSSQSGHNTVSWYQQALGQGPQFIFQYYREEENGRGNFPPRFSGLQFPNYSSELNVNALELDDSALYLCASSPGQVRGSGGYTFGSGTRLTVV.

This chain's CDR3 is CSVGEGQINQPQHF. The CDR3 DNA reads as TGCAGCGTAGGAGAGGGACAGATCAATCAGCCCCAGCATTTT. The chain combines TRBV29-1 with TRBJ1-5; 7 bases align to TRBD1. V shed 6 bases and J 3 bases; nucleotides not matched to a gene: 8. Germline V lookup: CDR1 SQVTM, CDR2 ANQGSEA. The CDR3 length is 14 residues.

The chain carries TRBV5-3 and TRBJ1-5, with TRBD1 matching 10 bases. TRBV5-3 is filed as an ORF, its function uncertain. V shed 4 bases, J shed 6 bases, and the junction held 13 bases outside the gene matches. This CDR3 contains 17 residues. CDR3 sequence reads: CARSLGTGVFLGQPQHF. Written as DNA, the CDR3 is TGTGCCAGAAGCCTAGGGACAGGGGTATTCTTGGGTCAGCCCCAGCATTTT.

CDR3 sequence reads: CASSFMQGAGYGSPLHF. The CDR3 region has the DNA TGTGCCAGCAGCTTTATGCAGGGGGCTGGCTACGGTTCACCCCTCCACTTT. The rearrangement links TRBV7-9 to TRBJ1-6, with 8 bases fitting TRBD1. CDR3 size: 17 residues. The J segment lost 9 bases and the V segment lost 3 bases, leaving 13 bases of the junction unmatched. Germline CDR1 reads SEHNR; CDR2 reads FQNEAQ (reference sequence).

In nucleotides, the CDR3 is TGTGCCAGTAGTGGAGGGATGGGTTCCAATCAGCCCCAGCATTTT. As protein: CASSGGMGSNQPQHF. The chain has TRBV19 and TRBJ1-5, with D uncertain. Germline CDR1 reads LNHDA; CDR2 reads SQIVND (reference sequence). The CDR3 runs to 15 residues. The V end lost 5 bases, the J end lost 3 bases, and 14 bases lay between the germline ends.

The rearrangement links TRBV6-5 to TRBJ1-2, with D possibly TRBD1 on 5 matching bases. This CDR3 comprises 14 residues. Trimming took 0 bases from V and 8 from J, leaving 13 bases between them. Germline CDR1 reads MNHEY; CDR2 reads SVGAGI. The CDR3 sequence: CASSYSNRGGGYTF. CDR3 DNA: TGTGCCAGCAGTTACTCGAATAGGGGCGGAGGCTACACCTTC.

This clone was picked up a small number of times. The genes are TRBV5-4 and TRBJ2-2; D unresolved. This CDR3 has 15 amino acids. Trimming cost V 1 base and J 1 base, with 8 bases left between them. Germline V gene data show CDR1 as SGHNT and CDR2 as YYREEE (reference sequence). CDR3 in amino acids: CASSLTLMNTGELFF. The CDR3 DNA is TGTGCCAGCAGCTTGACTTTGATGAACACCGGGGAGCTGTTTTTT.

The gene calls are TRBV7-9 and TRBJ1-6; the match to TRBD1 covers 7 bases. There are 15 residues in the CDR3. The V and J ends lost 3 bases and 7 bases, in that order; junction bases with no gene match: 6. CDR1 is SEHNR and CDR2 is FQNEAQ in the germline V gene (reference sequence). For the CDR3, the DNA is TGTGCCAGCAGCTTGTACGGGACAGTAAATTCACCCCTCCACTTT. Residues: CASSLYGTVNSPLHF.

In DNA, the CDR3 is TGTGCCACCTTGATCGGAACTGAAGCTTTCTTT. This sequence encodes CATLIGTEAFF. V and J are TRBV15 and TRBJ1-1; D unresolved. CDR3 length equals 11 residues. The V end was cut by 8 bases, the J end by 5 bases, with 9 bases between. Germline V gene data show CDR1 as LNHNV and CDR2 as YYDKDF (reference sequence).

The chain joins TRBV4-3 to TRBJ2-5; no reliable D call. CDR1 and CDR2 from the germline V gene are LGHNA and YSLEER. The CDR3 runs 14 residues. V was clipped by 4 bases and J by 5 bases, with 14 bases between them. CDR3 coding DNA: TGCGCCAGCAGCCCCGGTAATAGCTTGGAGACCCAGTACTTC. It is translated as CASSPGNSLETQYF.

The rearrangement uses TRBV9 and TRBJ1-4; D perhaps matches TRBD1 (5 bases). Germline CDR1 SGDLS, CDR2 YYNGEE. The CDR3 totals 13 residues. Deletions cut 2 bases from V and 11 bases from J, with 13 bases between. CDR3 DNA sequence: TGTGCCAGCAGCGTCACGGGGGTGGGGAAACTGTTTTTT. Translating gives CASSVTGVGKLFF.

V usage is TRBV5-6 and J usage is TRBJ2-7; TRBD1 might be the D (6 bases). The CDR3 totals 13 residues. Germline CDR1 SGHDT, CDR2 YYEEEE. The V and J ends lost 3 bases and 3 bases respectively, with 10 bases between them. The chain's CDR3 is CASSSTGYYEQYF. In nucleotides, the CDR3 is TGTGCCAGCAGCTCGACAGGTTACTACGAGCAGTACTTC. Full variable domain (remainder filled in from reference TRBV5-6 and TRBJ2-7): DAGVTQSPTHLIKTRGQQVTLRCSPKSGHDTVSWYQQALGQGPQFIFQYYEEEERQRGNFPDRFSGHQFPNYSSELNVNALLLGDSALYLCASSSTGYYEQYFGPGTRLTVT.

Written as DNA, the CDR3 is TGTGCCTGGAGGGGCGGGTCGCATAATTCACCCCTCCACTTT. Translating it yields CAWRGGSHNSPLHF. The J gene is TRBJ1-6, the V gene TRBV30; no firm D call. The length of the CDR3 is 14 residues. Looked up from germline, CDR1 is GTSNPN and CDR2 is SVGIG (reference sequence). The germline V and J ends were trimmed by 3 bases and 5 bases, with 11 bases remaining between them.

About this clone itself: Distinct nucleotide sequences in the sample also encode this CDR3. CDR3 in DNA: TGTGCCAGCAGTTCGGGGGACTATGGCTACACCTTC. This gives the protein CASSSGDYGYTF. V is TRBV12-3 or TRBV12-4 and J is TRBJ1-2; perhaps TRBD1 as D (5 bases). This CDR3 has 12 residues. V gave up 4 bases and J gave up 3 bases, with 6 bases separating them.

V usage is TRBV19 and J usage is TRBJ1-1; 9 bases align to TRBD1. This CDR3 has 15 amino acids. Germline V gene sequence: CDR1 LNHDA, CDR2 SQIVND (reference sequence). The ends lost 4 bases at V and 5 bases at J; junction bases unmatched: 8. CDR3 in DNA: TGTGCCAGTAGTAGACAGCGGGACAGGGCGACTGAAGCTTTCTTT. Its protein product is CASSRQRDRATEAFF.